This TCR beta chain was obtained from a study of blood T cell repertoires in COVID-19. For the study at large: The study drew acute and convalescent COVID-19 samples from the United States, Italy and Spain.

Germline V gene lookup returns CDR1 KGHSH and CDR2 LQKENI. Trimming removed 2 bases from V and 6 bases from J; junction bases left unmatched: 5. The CDR3 is 15 residues long. In the original workflow: Cell counts per sample came from amplifying reference gene primers. Generated by immunoSEQ multiplex PCR, the TCRdb table keeps only in-frame clones and is missing some. The V and J calls and the clone size are those of that table, but D and trimming were determined from the DNA. In the table there are under 300,000 clones, 83% of which are singletons. The source is a woman between 45 and 60 years old who had recovered from COVID-19. The sample consisted of peripheral blood. This chain uses TRBV18 with TRBJ2-3, with 10 bases lining up with TRBD2. Written as DNA, the CDR3 is TGTGCCAGCTCACCATTCCGGACTAGCGGCGATACGCAGTATTTT. This sequence encodes CASSPFRTSGDTQYF.